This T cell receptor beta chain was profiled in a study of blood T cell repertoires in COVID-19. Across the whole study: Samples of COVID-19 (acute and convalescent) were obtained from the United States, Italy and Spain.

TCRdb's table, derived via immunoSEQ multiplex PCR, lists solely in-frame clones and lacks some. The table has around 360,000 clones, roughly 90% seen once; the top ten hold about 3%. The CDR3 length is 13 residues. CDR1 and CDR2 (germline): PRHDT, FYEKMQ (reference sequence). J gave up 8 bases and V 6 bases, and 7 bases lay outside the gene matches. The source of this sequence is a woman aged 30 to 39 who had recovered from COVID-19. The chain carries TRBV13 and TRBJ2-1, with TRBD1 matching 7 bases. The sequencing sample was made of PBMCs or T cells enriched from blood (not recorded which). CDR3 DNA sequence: TGTGCCAGCAGTTCGGGACAGCGGTATGAGCAGTTCTTC. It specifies CASSSGQRYEQFF.